This T cell receptor beta chain was profiled in a study of PD-1 blockade in mismatch repair-deficient tumors. Study as a whole: Enrolled about 2013-2017, patients had progressing, pretreated mismatch repair-deficient cancers of 11 to 13 types.

Germline lookup yields CDR1 KGHSY and CDR2 FQNENV. The V and J ends lost 1 base and 7 bases respectively, with 5 bases between them. This CDR3 comprises 12 residues. The method was immunoSEQ multiplex PCR; TCRdb's version includes in-frame clones alone and lacks a portion of them. This sample has about 130,000 clones, with about 88% found just once. This clone occurred a few times. V usage is TRBV16 and J usage is TRBJ1-5; unclear D gene. The clonotype comes from an adult with mismatch repair-deficient cancer. This specimen consisted of peripheral blood, obtained 70 to 73 weeks after starting pembrolizumab. DNA of the CDR3: TGTGCCAGCAGCCAATTTAGACAGCCCCAGCATTTT. This gives the protein CASSQFRQPQHF.